The rows below give T cell receptor beta chains drawn from one sample of a study of blood T cell repertoires in COVID-19. Clones were read by immunoSEQ multiplex PCR, and TCRdb kept only the in-frame ones, dropping some. The sample lists some 260,000 clones; about 91% were seen once. The sequencing input was peripheral blood. The source is a woman aged 30 to 39 with COVID-19, enrolled during active disease. The CDR3 runs from the conserved cysteine through the conserved F or W. Fields, in order: J gene, D gene, V gene, CDR3 protein, CDR3 DNA. A D gene is named only where the DNA matches it firmly.

j_gene: TRBJ1-5
d_gene: -
v_gene: TRBV2
CDR3aa: CASRFEEARRIPQHF
CDR3nt: TGTGCCAGCAGATTTGAAGAGGCAAGGCGGATCCCCCAGCATTTT

j_gene: TRBJ2-3
d_gene: -
v_gene: TRBV7-6
CDR3aa: CASSQPGGTTDTQYF
CDR3nt: TGTGCCAGCAGCCAGCCCGGGGGAACCACAGATACGCAGTATTTT

j_gene: TRBJ2-2
d_gene: -
v_gene: TRBV4-3
CDR3aa: CASSPQRGYGELFF
CDR3nt: TGCGCCAGCAGCCCTCAAAGGGGATACGGGGAGCTGTTTTTT

j_gene: TRBJ2-5
d_gene: -
v_gene: TRBV3-1/TRBV3-2
CDR3aa: CASSPGWLAQETQYF
CDR3nt: TGTGCCAGCAGCCCGGGGTGGCTGGCTCAAGAGACCCAGTACTTC

j_gene: TRBJ2-7
d_gene: TRBD1
v_gene: TRBV7-2
CDR3aa: CASSLDRGNEQYF
CDR3nt: TGTGCCAGCAGCTTGGACAGGGGCAACGAGCAGTACTTC

j_gene: TRBJ1-2
d_gene: -
v_gene: TRBV2
CDR3aa: CASSEGSGFNYGYTF
CDR3nt: TGTGCCAGCAGTGAAGGCTCAGGTTTCAACTATGGCTACACCTTC

j_gene: TRBJ2-3
d_gene: TRBD2
v_gene: TRBV10-2
CDR3aa: CASLATSERTDTQYF
CDR3nt: TGCGCCAGCCTCGCGACTAGCGAGCGCACAGATACGCAGTATTTT

j_gene: TRBJ2-2
d_gene: TRBD2
v_gene: TRBV9
CDR3aa: CASSVVGTSGLTGELFF
CDR3nt: TGTGCCAGCAGCGTAGTCGGGACTAGCGGACTCACCGGGGAGCTGTTTTTT

j_gene: TRBJ2-1
d_gene: -
v_gene: TRBV4-1
CDR3aa: CASSLAISSAYNEQFF
CDR3nt: TGCGCCAGCAGCCTAGCTATAAGTAGCGCTTACAATGAGCAGTTCTTC

j_gene: TRBJ1-4
d_gene: -
v_gene: TRBV9
CDR3aa: CASSPEDVSVSTNEKLFF
CDR3nt: TGTGCCAGCAGCCCCGAGGATGTGAGTGTTTCCACTAATGAAAAACTGTTTTTT

j_gene: TRBJ2-7
d_gene: -
v_gene: TRBV5-4
CDR3aa: CASSLGGADSYEQYF
CDR3nt: TGTGCCAGCAGCTTGGGCGGGGCGGACTCCTACGAGCAGTACTTC

j_gene: TRBJ1-1
d_gene: -
v_gene: TRBV5-1
CDR3aa: CASSLDRNTEAFF
CDR3nt: TGCGCCAGCAGCTTGGACAGGAACACTGAAGCTTTCTTT

j_gene: TRBJ2-7
d_gene: TRBD2
v_gene: TRBV6-5
CDR3aa: CASRSTGTSGAEQYF
CDR3nt: TGTGCCAGCAGGTCGACCGGGACTAGCGGGGCCGAGCAGTACTTC

j_gene: TRBJ2-3
d_gene: -
v_gene: TRBV3-1/TRBV3-2
CDR3aa: CASSPPSGASTDTQYF
CDR3nt: TGTGCCAGCAGCCCCCCCTCAGGGGCTAGCACAGATACGCAGTATTTT

j_gene: TRBJ1-1
d_gene: -
v_gene: TRBV19
CDR3aa: CASRPEPMNTEAFF
CDR3nt: TGTGCCAGTCGACCGGAGCCCATGAACACTGAAGCTTTCTTT